The 20 T cell receptor beta chains listed next were all sequenced from one sample in a study of T cells in localized non-small cell lung cancer. TCRdb keeps only in-frame clones here, not all; method: immunoSEQ multiplex PCR. Seen here are tens of thousands of clones, 65% to 85% observed once, and the top ten hold 8.5% to 10%. Material: peripheral blood, obtained before any cancer treatment. The receptors were sampled from a female donor at least 60 years old with stage I lung adenocarcinoma.

The chain is built from TRBV30 and TRBJ2-1; TRBD2 aligns across 7 bases. CDR3 length: 16 amino acids. Trimming removed 3 bases from V and 0 bases from J; junction bases left unmatched: 8. The germline V gene encodes CDR1 GTSNPN and CDR2 SVGIG (reference sequence). The CDR3: CAWRAAGVGSYNEQFF. DNA of the CDR3: TGTGCCTGGAGGGCCGCGGGAGTCGGCTCCTACAATGAGCAGTTCTTC.

As for this clone: Other nucleotide sequences from this sample produce the same CDR3. The V gene is TRBV7-2, the J gene TRBJ2-7; TRBD1 agrees at 7 bases. V lost 5 bases and J lost 3; bases outside the gene matches: 4. Germline V lookup: CDR1 SGHTA, CDR2 FQGNSA. The length of the CDR3 is 13 residues. CDR3 bases: TGTGCCAGCAGCGCTTCAGGGGGCTACGAGCAGTACTTC. This sequence encodes CASSASGGYEQYF.

The rearrangement links TRBV10-1 to TRBJ2-2; D unresolved. Germline loops: CDR1 WNHNN, CDR2 SYGVQD (reference sequence). Trimming left V 6 bases short and J 4 bases short, with 6 bases between. This CDR3 is built from 12 residues. The CDR3 DNA follows: TGCGCCAGCAGGGCCCGCACCGGGGAGCTGTTTTTT. This encodes CASRARTGELFF.

In DNA, the CDR3 is TGTGCCAGCAGCTTAGTGACTGGGGAGCAGTACTTC. It encodes CASSLVTGEQYF. This rearrangement joins TRBV7-9 to TRBJ2-7; no reliable D call. Looked up from germline, CDR1 is SEHNR and CDR2 is FQNEAQ (reference sequence). CDR3 length equals 12 residues. The germline V and J ends were trimmed by 1 base and 7 bases, with 8 bases remaining between them.

The genes are TRBV15 and TRBJ1-1, with D uncertain. Trimming stripped 2 bases from V and 1 base from J, with 8 bases between. CDR3 length equals 14 residues. Germline V gene lookup returns CDR1 LNHNV and CDR2 YYDKDF (reference sequence). The CDR3 sequence: CATSRIRSNTEAFF. As DNA, the CDR3 is TGTGCCACCAGCAGAATAAGGTCGAACACTGAAGCTTTCTTT.

CDR3 sequence (DNA): TGTGCCAGTAAAGTGCGGACAGGGTCTAACTATGGCTACACCTTC. It yields the protein CASKVRTGSNYGYTF. This chain connects TRBV19 to TRBJ1-2; 8 bases fit TRBD1. Trimming took 7 bases from V and 0 from J; bases not matched to a gene: 7. This CDR3 contains 15 residues. The germline CDR1 and CDR2 sequences are LNHDA and SQIVND (reference sequence).

V gene TRBV19 combines with J gene TRBJ1-2; D may be TRBD1 (6 bases). V was trimmed by 1 base and J by 6 bases, leaving 12 bases between them. The germline gives CDR1 LNHDA, CDR2 SQIVND (reference sequence). The CDR3 contains 14 residues. The DNA for the CDR3 is TGTGCCAGTAGTATAGGGGGGCCAGGCGATGGCTACACCTTC. Its translation: CASSIGGPGDGYTF.

The chain links TRBV27 to TRBJ1-2; no reliable D call. The CDR3 loop spans 13 amino acids. CDR1 and CDR2 (germline): MNHEY, SMNVEV (reference sequence). The V end lost 6 bases, the J end lost 2 bases, and 10 bases lay between the germline ends. The CDR3 spells CASSPTPNYGYTF. The DNA of the CDR3 is TGTGCCAGCAGCCCTACCCCAAACTATGGCTACACCTTC.

The chain joins TRBV19 to TRBJ1-4; D is undetermined. The germline V gene has CDR1 LNHDA and CDR2 SQIVND (reference sequence). The CDR3 is 15 residues long. Trimming cost V 6 bases and J 5 bases, with 16 bases left between them. DNA for the CDR3: TGTGCCAGTAGACTCCCGGGGAAGGGAAATGAAAAACTGTTTTTT. This gives the protein CASRLPGKGNEKLFF.

In regard to this clone: Other DNA sequences in the sample encode the same CDR3. The J gene is TRBJ2-5, the V gene TRBV30; 7 bases agree with TRBD1. The V and J ends lost 0 bases and 5 bases, in that order; junction bases with no gene match: 3. The CDR3 has 13 residues. Germline V gene lookup returns CDR1 GTSNPN and CDR2 SVGIG (reference sequence). The CDR3 DNA sequence: TGTGCCTGGAGTGTCCCGGACAGGGAGACCCAGTACTTC. Residues: CAWSVPDRETQYF.

The chain combines TRBV7-9 with TRBJ1-1; D unresolved. This CDR3 comprises 14 residues. Per germline, CDR1 SEHNR and CDR2 FQNEAQ (reference sequence). V lost 5 bases and J 6 bases, leaving 16 bases between the germline ends. CDR3 nucleotide sequence: TGTGCCAGCAGCCCCTCAGGAGGGATATCTGAAGCTTTCTTT. Translated: CASSPSGGISEAFF. Full variable domain (rest looked up from reference TRBV7-9 and TRBJ1-1): DTGVSQNPRHKITKRGQNVTFRCDPISEHNRLYWYRQTLGQGPEFLTYFQNEAQLEKSRLLSDRFSAERPKGSFSTLEIQRTEQGDSAMYLCASSPSGGISEAFFGQGTRLTVV.

This rearrangement joins TRBV21-1 to TRBJ1-2. TRBV21-1 is assigned pseudogene status. This CDR3 contains 14 residues. The CDR3 here is CATGEGCPNYGYTF. The DNA of the CDR3 is TGTGCCACCGGGGAGGGATGCCCAAACTATGGCTACACCTTC.

This clone was seen once. The CDR3 DNA reads as TGTGCCAGCAGCGCCCCTCGCGACAGGGCCAAGTCTAACTATGGCTACACCTTC. Protein product: CASSAPRDRAKSNYGYTF. The rearrangement joins TRBV9 to TRBJ1-2; 7 bases match TRBD1. CDR1 and CDR2 (germline): SGDLS, YYNGEE. This CDR3 has 18 amino acids. J gave up 0 bases and V 3 bases, and 14 bases lay outside the gene matches.

This chain joins TRBV14 and TRBJ2-5; 7 bases fit TRBD2. CDR1 and CDR2 from the germline V gene are SGHDN and FVKESK. Trimming removed 4 bases from V and 4 bases from J; junction bases left unmatched: 6. The CDR3 sequence is 14 residues long. The CDR3 is CASSLRTSRETQYF. The CDR3 nucleotides read TGTGCCAGCAGCCTCAGGACTAGTCGAGAGACCCAGTACTTC.

V usage is TRBV5-4 and J usage is TRBJ1-2; no clear D. Germline V gene sequence: CDR1 SGHNT, CDR2 YYREEE (reference sequence). The CDR3 runs 15 residues. V lost 0 bases, J lost 1 base, and 10 bases lay in between. CDR3 bases: TGTGCCAGCAGCTTGGCAGGAGTGATTAACTATGGCTACACCTTC. Its translation: CASSLAGVINYGYTF.

The chain is built from TRBV9 and TRBJ2-1; D remains unclear. V lost 0 bases to trimming and J lost 1 base, with 11 bases between them. The CDR3 is 16 amino acids. Germline lookup yields CDR1 SGDLS and CDR2 YYNGEE. CDR3 in amino acids: CASSVEVSSSYNEQFF. The CDR3 DNA sequence: TGTGCCAGCAGCGTAGAGGTCTCATCATCCTACAATGAGCAGTTCTTC. The variable domain in full, with the rest retrieved from reference TRBV9 and TRBJ2-1, is DSGVTQTPKHLITATGQRVTLRCSPRSGDLSVYWYQQSLDQGLQFLIQYYNGEERAKGNILERFSAQQFPDLHSELNLSSLELGDSALYFCASSVEVSSSYNEQFFGPGTRLTVL.

This clone was observed once. J is TRBJ1-2 and V is TRBV7-8; D is ambiguous. V was pared by 5 bases and J by 6 bases, with 13 bases between. The germline CDR1 and CDR2 sequences are SGHVS and FQNEAQ. This CDR3 contains 13 residues. CDR3 bases: TGTGCCAGCAGCAACCTCTACACGGATGGCTACACCTTC. As protein: CASSNLYTDGYTF.

The J gene is TRBJ2-2, the V gene TRBV29-1; the match to TRBD2 covers 13 bases. The CDR3 runs 19 residues. The germline gives CDR1 SQVTM, CDR2 ANQGSEA. The CDR3 loop reads CRVFLGTSGGAVSTGELFF. DNA of the CDR3: TGCAGGGTCTTCCTCGGAACTAGCGGGGGGGCAGTAAGCACCGGGGAGCTGTTTTTT.

The chain employs TRBV7-3 and TRBJ1-1; no definite D call. The CDR3 contains 10 residues. Per germline, CDR1 SGHTA and CDR2 FQGTGA. The V end lost 9 bases, the J end lost 0 bases, and 2 bases lay between the germline ends. CDR3 nucleotide sequence: TGTGCCAGGCTGAACACTGAAGCTTTCTTT. This encodes CARLNTEAFF.

In its sample, this clone was seen a few times. This chain joins TRBV29-1 and TRBJ2-2; D unclear. Germline V lookup: CDR1 SQVTM, CDR2 ANQGSEA. The CDR3 consists of 13 residues. The V gene lost 6 bases and the J gene lost 0 bases, with 8 bases spanning the gap. CDR3: CSVVSANTGELFF. The CDR3 DNA reads TGCAGCGTGGTTAGTGCGAACACCGGGGAGCTGTTTTTT.